This T cell receptor beta chain is from a study of blood T cell repertoires in COVID-19. The CDR3 loop spans 16 amino acids. CDR1 is MGHDK and CDR2 is SYGVNS in the germline V gene. Trimming took 4 bases from V and 5 from J; bases not matched to a gene: 13. Sequencing used immunoSEQ multiplex PCR; TCRdb keeps in-frame clones, though not all of them. The sample yields hundreds of thousands of clones, about four fifths seen once. The clonotype originates from a man older than 75 with acute or convalescent COVID-19. Sequenced input: peripheral blood. The J gene is TRBJ1-2, the V gene TRBV25-1, with 7 nucleotides matching TRBD1. In DNA form, the CDR3 reads TGTGCCAGCAGTGTATCGTCCCGGGACAGCCAATATGGCTACACCTTC. This translates into CASSVSSRDSQYGYTF.